This T cell receptor (beta chain) appears in the sequencing data of a study of CD8 T cells in ankylosing spondylitis. In its sample, this clonotype was seen once. Its antigen is unidentified. TCRdb analysed the 5' RACE reads with MiXCR anew, one entry per CDR3 protein. The sample has about 39,000 distinct CDR3 sequences, approximately 10% seen once. Study findings and constraints: Within matched ankylosing spondylitis synovial fluid, disease-linked clones were reportedly significantly enriched. Disease-associated clonotypes exhibited CD8+ identity and were relatively infrequent in peripheral blood.

The V end lost 1 base, the J end lost 0 bases, and 10 bases lay between the germline ends. Germline CDR1 LGHNA, CDR2 YNFKEQ. CDR3 length equals 15 residues. This chain connects TRBV4-2 to TRBJ2-7, with D possibly matching TRBD2 (5 bases). This sequence was found in a male donor with ankylosing spondylitis or in good health (not recorded which). Material for sequencing was blood, either unsorted or a sorted T cell fraction (not recorded which). In nucleotides, the CDR3 is TGTGCCAGCAGCCAAGGGTCTAGCTCCTCCTACGAGCAGTACTTC. This encodes CASSQGSSSSYEQYF.